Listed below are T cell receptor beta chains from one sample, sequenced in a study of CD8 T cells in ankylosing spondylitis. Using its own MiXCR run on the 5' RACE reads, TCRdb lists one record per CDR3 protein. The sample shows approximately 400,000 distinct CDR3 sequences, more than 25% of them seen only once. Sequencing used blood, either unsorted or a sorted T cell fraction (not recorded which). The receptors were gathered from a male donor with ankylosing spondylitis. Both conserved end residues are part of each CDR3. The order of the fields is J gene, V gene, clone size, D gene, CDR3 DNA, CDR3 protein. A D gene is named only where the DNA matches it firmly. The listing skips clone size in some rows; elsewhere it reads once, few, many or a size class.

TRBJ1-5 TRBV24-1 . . TGTGCCACCAGTGATGATCGGGGCAGCGGGGATCAGCCCCAGCATTTT CATSDDRGSGDQPQHF
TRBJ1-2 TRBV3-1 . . TGTGCCAGCAGCCATCTTGATGGCTACACCTTC CASSHLDGYTF
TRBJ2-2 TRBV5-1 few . TGCGCCAGCAGCTTGGTCGAGGGGAACACCGGGGAGCTGTTTTTT CASSLVEGNTGELFF
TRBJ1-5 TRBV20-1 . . TGCAGTGCTAGAGCCCGGATTAGCAATCAGCCCCAGCATTTT CSARARISNQPQHF
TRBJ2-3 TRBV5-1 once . TGCGCCAGCAGCTTGGTCTCCCCCGGGGCAGATACGCAGTATTTT CASSLVSPGADTQYF
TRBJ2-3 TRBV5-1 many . TGCGCCAGCAGCCTCGGGACCAGCACAGATACGCAGTATTTT CASSLGTSTDTQYF
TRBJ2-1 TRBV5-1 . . TGCGCCAGCAGCCCTAAGGGCGGATCCTACAATGAGCAGTTCTTC CASSPKGGSYNEQFF
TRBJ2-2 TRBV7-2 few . TGTGCCAGCAGCGCGTGGTCTGGCGGGGAGCTGTTTTTT CASSAWSGGELFF
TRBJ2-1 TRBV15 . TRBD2 TGTGCCACCAGCCGCGGGACTAGTGGGGGTAATGAGCAGTTCTTC CATSRGTSGGNEQFF
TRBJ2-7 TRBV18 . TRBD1 TGTGCCAGCTCACCAAATCGACAGGGGAGCGAGCAGTACTTC CASSPNRQGSEQYF
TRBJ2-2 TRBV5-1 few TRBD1 TGCGCCAGCTCCTTTGAAGGGGGCCCAAACACCGGGGAGCTGTTTTTT CASSFEGGPNTGELFF
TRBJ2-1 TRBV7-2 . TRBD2 TGTGCCAGCAGTCCTAGCGGGCTAGCGGGAGGAGTTGGTGAGCAGTTCTTC CASSPSGLAGGVGEQFF
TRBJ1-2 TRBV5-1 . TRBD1 TGCGCCAGCAGCTTGACAGGGGATAAATCGGGTGGCTACACCTTC CASSLTGDKSGGYTF
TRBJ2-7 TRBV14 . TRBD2 TGTGCCAGCAGCCGTTCAGGTAGCGGGAGCGAGCAGTACTTC CASSRSGSGSEQYF
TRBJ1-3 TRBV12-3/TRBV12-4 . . TGTGCCAGCAGCAAGGACAGCGTCGGTCACACCATATATTTT CASSKDSVGHTIYF
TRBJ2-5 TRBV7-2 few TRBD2 TGTGCCAGCGGGGGACTAATACAAGAGACCCAGTACTTC CASGGLIQETQYF
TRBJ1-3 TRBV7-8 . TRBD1 TGTGCCAGCAGCTTAGAGCGGGACAGCCTCTCTGGAAACACCATATATTTT CASSLERDSLSGNTIYF
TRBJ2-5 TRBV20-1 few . TGCAGTGCTAGTAAAGGCCCTGAAGAGACCCAGTACTTC CSASKGPEETQYF
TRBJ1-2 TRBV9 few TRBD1 TGTGCCAGCAGCGTGGGGACAGGGGGCGACTATGGCTACACCTTC CASSVGTGGDYGYTF
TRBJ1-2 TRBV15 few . TGTGCCACCAGCCCCACCTACTATGGCTACACCTTC CATSPTYYGYTF
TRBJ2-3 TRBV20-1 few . TGCAGTGTAACCGGAAGGTTCGATACGCAGTATTTT CSVTGRFDTQYF
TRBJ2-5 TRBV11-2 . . TGTGCCAGCAGCTACCGTGGCCTTATCCAAGAGACCCAGTACTTC CASSYRGLIQETQYF
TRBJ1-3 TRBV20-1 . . TGCAGTGCTAGAGATCTTGCGGGGGCCCCTGGAAACACCATATATTTT CSARDLAGAPGNTIYF
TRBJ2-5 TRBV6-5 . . TGTGCCAGCAGTTACACATGGCAGGCCAACGAAGAGACCCAGTACTTC CASSYTWQANEETQYF